These 23 T cell receptor beta chains were all obtained from the same sample, sequenced in a study of blood T cell repertoires in COVID-19. Here immunoSEQ multiplex PCR was the method, and the copy in TCRdb shows in-frame clones only, minus some. This sample carries around 200,000 clones, approximately 86% of them seen once, and the ten largest clones take under 3.5%. Sequences were obtained from peripheral blood. These receptors originate from a man between 65 and 79 years old with acute or convalescent COVID-19.

The gene calls are TRBV29-1 and TRBJ2-1; 10 nucleotides match TRBD2. Germline V gene lookup returns CDR1 SQVTM and CDR2 ANQGSEA. The CDR3 sequence is 15 residues long. With 8 bases clipped from V and 1 base from J, the junction kept 8 bases outside the gene matches. The CDR3 sequence: CSLEVAGGSYNEQFF. Written as DNA, the CDR3 is TGCAGCCTCGAGGTAGCGGGAGGTTCCTACAATGAGCAGTTCTTC.

The V gene is TRBV5-4, the J gene TRBJ2-5; TRBD1 matches 10 bases. V trimming: 4 bases; J trimming: 4 bases; junction bases outside the gene matches: 4. The CDR3 covers 14 residues. Germline loops: CDR1 SGHNT, CDR2 YYREEE (reference sequence). In DNA, the CDR3 is TGTGCCAGCAGCGACAGGGGGCCGGGAGAGACCCAGTACTTC. Amino acids: CASSDRGPGETQYF. Combining the CDR3 with reference TRBV5-4 and TRBJ2-5 gives the whole variable domain ETGVTQSPTHLIKTRGQQVTLRCSSQSGHNTVSWYQQALGQGPQFIFQYYREEENGRGNFPPRFSGLQFPNYSSELNVNALELDDSALYLCASSDRGPGETQYFGPGTRLLVL.

As DNA, the CDR3 is TGTGCCAGCAGCAGGGGTCTTGGGACAGATACGCAGTATTTT. It yields the protein CASSRGLGTDTQYF. The V and J genes are TRBV7-2 and TRBJ2-3, with a weak D call TRBD1 (5 bases). This CDR3 comprises 14 residues. V dropped 5 bases and J dropped 3 bases, with 12 bases sitting between them. CDR1 and CDR2 from the germline V gene are SGHTA and FQGNSA.

The chain employs TRBV30 and TRBJ2-3, with D maybe TRBD1 (7 bases). V was clipped by 4 bases and J by 5 bases, with 16 bases between them. Germline assignment: CDR1 GTSNPN and CDR2 SVGIG (reference sequence). This CDR3 spans 14 amino acids. Written as DNA, the CDR3 is TGTGCCTGGACTGAAGGGGGCGGGAAAGATACGCAGTATTTT. This translates into CAWTEGGGKDTQYF.

The chain couples TRBV7-3 to TRBJ1-1; 7 nucleotides align to TRBD1. This CDR3 comprises 15 residues. The germline CDR1 and CDR2 sequences are SGHTA and FQGTGA. V shed 1 base and J 3 bases; nucleotides not matched to a gene: 5. The CDR3 DNA follows: TGTGCCAGCAGCTTAAACGCAGGGGGGTACACTGAAGCTTTCTTT. Translation gives CASSLNAGGYTEAFF.

The chain recombines TRBV5-5 with TRBJ1-4, with a possible D match to TRBD1 (5 bases). The germline V gene has CDR1 SGHKS and CDR2 YYEKEE (reference sequence). CDR3 length: 16 residues. V lost 1 base to trimming and J lost 5 bases, with 15 bases between them. CDR3 nucleotide sequence: TGTGCCAGCAGCTTGTATTGGACGGGGGGAAATGAAAAACTGTTTTTT. Amino acids: CASSLYWTGGNEKLFF.

The rearrangement joins TRBV5-5 to TRBJ1-6, with 11 bases aligning to TRBD1. Looked up from germline, CDR1 is SGHKS and CDR2 is YYEKEE (reference sequence). The CDR3 consists of 17 residues. V gave up 0 bases and J gave up 4 bases; unmatched junction bases: 3. The CDR3: CASSLGTGGMYNSPLHF. The CDR3 nucleotides read TGTGCCAGCAGCTTGGGGACAGGGGGCATGTATAATTCACCCCTCCACTTT.

The chain links TRBV19 to TRBJ1-4, with 7 bases identical to TRBD1. Germline V gene lookup returns CDR1 LNHDA and CDR2 SQIVND (reference sequence). V lost 2 bases and J lost 8; bases outside the gene matches: 11. The CDR3 length is 16 residues. The CDR3 reads CASSIPRGQYREKLFF. As DNA, the CDR3 is TGTGCCAGTAGTATACCCCGGGGACAGTATCGCGAAAAACTGTTTTTT. Together with reference TRBV19 and TRBJ1-4, the CDR3 gives the full variable domain: DGGITQSPKYLFRKEGQNVTLSCEQNLNHDAMYWYRQDPGQGLRLIYYSQIVNDFQKGDIAEGYSVSREKKESFPLTVTSAQKNPTAFYLCASSIPRGQYREKLFFGSGTQLSVL.

This clone was found a few times. The chain uses TRBV29-1 and TRBJ1-1; D gene ambiguous. The germline V gene encodes CDR1 SQVTM and CDR2 ANQGSEA. V lost 7 bases, J lost 7 bases, and 28 bases lay in between. The CDR3 length is 16 residues. CDR3: CSARGPGFGSSVEAFF. The CDR3 DNA follows: TGCAGCGCCCGAGGGCCCGGGTTTGGGTCCTCCGTTGAAGCTTTCTTT. The variable domain in full, completed from reference TRBV29-1 and TRBJ1-1, reads SAVISQKPSRDICQRGTSLTIQCQVDSQVTMMFWYRQQPGQSLTLIATANQGSEATYESGFVIDKFPISRPNLTFSTLTVSNMSPEDSSIYLCSARGPGFGSSVEAFFGQGTRLTVV.

The CDR3 sequence is CASGRPDTPYF. Here the CDR3 DNA reads TGTGCCAGCGGCAGGCCGGACACCCCTTACTTC. This sequence joins TRBV6-5 and TRBJ2-7, with D tentatively TRBD1 (5 bases). V was trimmed by 8 bases and J by 13 bases, leaving 18 bases between them. CDR1 MNHEY and CDR2 SVGAGI come from the germline V gene. The CDR3 length is 11 residues.

This chain uses TRBV6-2 or TRBV6-3 with TRBJ1-5, with 9 nucleotides matching TRBD1. CDR1 MNHEY and CDR2 SVGEGT come from the germline V gene. V was pared by 5 bases and J by 7 bases, with 6 bases of the junction left unmatched. This CDR3 comprises 14 residues. CDR3 region: CASSRTGAHQPQHF. The CDR3 nucleotides read TGTGCCAGCAGTAGGACAGGGGCGCACCAGCCCCAGCATTTT.

The chain has TRBV18 and TRBJ1-4; 7 positions agree with TRBD1. Germline-derived CDR1 and CDR2 are KGHSH and LQKENI. This CDR3 comprises 14 residues. With 2 bases clipped from V and 6 bases from J, the junction kept 3 bases outside the gene matches. CDR3 amino acids: CASSPRTGDEKLFF. CDR3 DNA sequence: TGTGCCAGCTCACCAAGGACAGGCGATGAAAAACTGTTTTTT.

The chain couples TRBV7-9 to TRBJ2-5; TRBD2 matches at 7 bases. V gave up 3 bases and J gave up 5 bases; unmatched junction bases: 3. Germline values: CDR1 SEHNR, CDR2 FQNEAQ (reference sequence). The CDR3 runs 13 residues. This chain's CDR3 is CASSFGGGETQYF. For the CDR3, the DNA is TGTGCCAGCAGCTTCGGGGGAGGGGAGACCCAGTACTTC. The whole variable domain, filled in from reference TRBV7-9 and TRBJ2-5, reads DTGVSQNPRHKITKRGQNVTFRCDPISEHNRLYWYRQTLGQGPEFLTYFQNEAQLEKSRLLSDRFSAERPKGSFSTLEIQRTEQGDSAMYLCASSFGGGETQYFGPGTRLLVL.

This rearrangement joins TRBV15 to TRBJ1-1; a possible D gene is TRBD1 (6 bases). Germline lookup yields CDR1 LNHNV and CDR2 YYDKDF (reference sequence). V was trimmed by 0 bases and J by 5 bases, leaving 25 bases between them. CDR3 length equals 19 residues. The CDR3: CATSRDKAELGGAMTEAFF. Written as DNA, the CDR3 is TGTGCCACCAGCAGAGATAAGGCGGAGCTTGGGGGGGCTATGACTGAAGCTTTCTTT.

The CDR3 nucleotides are TGTGCCAGCAGCCCGGAGGGTCCCGTGGAGCAGTTCTTC. This codes for CASSPEGPVEQFF. This rearrangement joins TRBV27 to TRBJ2-1, with a weak D call TRBD2 (6 bases). CDR3 size: 13 residues. Germline values: CDR1 MNHEY, CDR2 SMNVEV (reference sequence). Trimming left V 6 bases short and J 10 bases short, with 16 bases between.

V usage is TRBV7-6 and J usage is TRBJ2-7; 10 nucleotides match TRBD1. The CDR3 covers 18 residues. The germline V gene encodes CDR1 SGHVS and CDR2 FNYEAQ. V dropped 5 bases and J dropped 3; count of bases not matched to a gene: 16. The CDR3 loop reads CASSPHFPGQGSFYEQYF. DNA of the CDR3: TGTGCCAGCAGCCCCCATTTCCCGGGACAGGGGTCTTTCTACGAGCAGTACTTC.

About this clone itself: The junction departs from the called germline gene at one end, perhaps through a read error. CDR3 sequence (DNA): TGCGCCCGCAGCCACGCGGGGCGGGGGGGTGACACCGGGGAGCTGTTTTTT. It is translated as CARSHAGRGGDTGELFF. This chain links TRBV4-1 with TRBJ2-2; 9 nucleotides match TRBD2. Germline loops: CDR1 MGHRA, CDR2 YSYEKL. The CDR3 length is 17 residues.

The V gene is TRBV4-1, the J gene TRBJ1-4; the D is unclear. The germline V and J ends were trimmed by 5 bases and 8 bases, with 12 bases remaining between them. The V gene's germline CDR1 is MGHRA and CDR2 YSYEKL. This CDR3 is 13 amino acids long. CDR3 in amino acids: CASSILEREKLFF. DNA of the CDR3: TGCGCCAGCAGCATCCTCGAGAGGGAAAAACTGTTTTTT.

This chain uses TRBV12-3 or TRBV12-4 with TRBJ1-1, with D possibly matching TRBD1 (5 bases). V lost 2 bases, J lost 6 bases, and 10 bases lay in between. The CDR3 is 13 residues long. The CDR3 nucleotides are TGTGCCAGCAGTTTACGGGGGTCATCTGAAGCTTTCTTT. This translates into CASSLRGSSEAFF.

This clone showed up just a few times. The chain joins TRBV30 to TRBJ2-1; D is perhaps TRBD2 (5 bases). Germline CDR1 reads GTSNPN; CDR2 reads SVGIG (reference sequence). The CDR3 sequence is 16 residues long. The V and J ends lost 2 bases and 4 bases respectively, with 18 bases between them. The CDR3 nucleotides read TGTGCCTGGAGTATTATCGACGGGATCTCTTACAATGAGCAGTTCTTC. Translating it yields CAWSIIDGISYNEQFF.

This clone appeared once. The V and J genes are TRBV12-3 or TRBV12-4 and TRBJ1-3; D is possibly TRBD1 (6 bases). The CDR3 totals 13 residues. Trimming cost V 7 bases and J 5 bases, with 12 bases left between them. The CDR3 DNA reads as TGTGCCAGCACCGGGACACAGCGAAACACCATATATTTT. The encoded protein is CASTGTQRNTIYF.

The rearrangement joins TRBV5-4 to TRBJ1-1, with D unresolved. The germline V gene encodes CDR1 SGHNT and CDR2 YYREEE (reference sequence). Trimming removed 4 bases from V and 5 bases from J, with 9 bases in between. The CDR3 totals 12 residues. This CDR3 is CASSPSETEAFF. CDR3 in DNA: TGTGCCAGCAGCCCGTCGGAGACTGAAGCTTTCTTT.

The gene calls are TRBV2 and TRBJ1-2, with TRBD1 matching over 10 bases. Germline trimming cut 4 bases from V and 5 bases from J; bases unmatched to any gene: 7. Germline values: CDR1 SNHLY, CDR2 FYNNEI. The CDR3 sequence is 15 residues long. The CDR3 reads CASSVDRGRIYGYTF. CDR3 coding DNA: TGTGCCAGCAGTGTCGACAGGGGGCGCATATATGGCTACACCTTC.